This T cell receptor beta chain is from a study of CD8+CD57+ T cells in acquired aplastic anemia. Background on the study: On average, sorted CD4+ and CD8+ cells gave about 3.1 ug of DNA. Findings and limits, study-wide: About 29 sequences, all CD8+ CDR3, were shared between patients and controls.

Genomic DNA templated the TCR beta VDJ and CDR3 profiling. Each CDR3 protein is one row after TCRdb ran MiXCR on the reads. The sample holds a few hundred thousand distinct CDR3 sequences, around 72% seen once. This CDR3 region has 11 residues. The V gene's germline CDR1 is SNHLY and CDR2 FYNNEI. This clonotype is a singleton in its sample. Antigen unknown. The sequence derives from a human donor in good health, serving as a control. V and J are TRBV2 and TRBJ1-1; no reliable D call. Sequencing was performed on sorted CD4+, CD8+, or CD8+CD57+ T cells (not recorded which) from PBMCs. The CDR3 sequence is CALIANTEAFF. Here the CDR3 DNA reads TGTGCTTTAATAGCCAACACTGAAGCTTTCTTT.